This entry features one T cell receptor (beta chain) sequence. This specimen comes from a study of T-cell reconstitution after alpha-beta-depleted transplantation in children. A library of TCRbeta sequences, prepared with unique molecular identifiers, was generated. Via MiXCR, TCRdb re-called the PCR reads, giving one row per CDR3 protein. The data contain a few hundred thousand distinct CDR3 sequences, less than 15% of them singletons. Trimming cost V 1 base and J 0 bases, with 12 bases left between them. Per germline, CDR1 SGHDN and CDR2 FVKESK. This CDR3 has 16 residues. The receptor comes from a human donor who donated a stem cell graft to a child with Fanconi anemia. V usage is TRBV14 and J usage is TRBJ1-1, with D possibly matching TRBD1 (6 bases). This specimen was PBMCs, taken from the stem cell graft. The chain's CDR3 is CASSQGTGWMNTEAFF. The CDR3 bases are TGTGCCAGCAGCCAAGGAACAGGGTGGATGAACACTGAAGCTTTCTTT.